This T cell receptor (beta chain) comes out of a study of regulatory T cells in long-lasting Graves disease. The TCR beta library used iRepertoire HTBI primers with Arm-PCR amplification of CDR3. TCRdb passed the multiplex PCR reads through MiXCR, listing each CDR3 protein once. The sample has fewer than 350,000 distinct CDR3 sequences, 15% to 20% seen once. The CDR3 has 16 amino acids. Trimming took off 6 bases at V and 0 bases at J, with 14 bases between the two ends. This clonotype was seen many times. Time point: newly diagnosed GD, antithyroid drugs for less than 3 months. Extracted RNA from PBMCs served as the source of the TCR library.

The chain couples TRBV12-3 or TRBV12-4 to TRBJ2-2, with unresolved D. The sequencing here drew on peripheral blood mononuclear cells (PBMCs), taken at new diagnosis, from a patient treated with antithyroid drugs. This receptor was obtained from a female donor with Graves disease. The CDR3 nucleotides read TGTGCCAGCAGCCCCGTTGGCGGCGCGAACACCGGGGAGCTGTTTTTT. Its translation: CASSPVGGANTGELFF.